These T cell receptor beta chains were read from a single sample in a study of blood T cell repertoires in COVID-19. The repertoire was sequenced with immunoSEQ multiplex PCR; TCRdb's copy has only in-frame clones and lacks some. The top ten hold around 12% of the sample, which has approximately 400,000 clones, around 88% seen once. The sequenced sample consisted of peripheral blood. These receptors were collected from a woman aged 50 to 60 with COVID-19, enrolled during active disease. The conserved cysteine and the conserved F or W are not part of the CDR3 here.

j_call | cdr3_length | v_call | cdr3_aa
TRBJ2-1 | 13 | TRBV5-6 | ASSFPTGNSNEQF
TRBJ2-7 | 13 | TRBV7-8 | ASSRLRDSSTGQY
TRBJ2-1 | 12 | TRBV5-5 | ASSLGSGYNEQF
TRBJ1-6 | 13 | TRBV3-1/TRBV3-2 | ASSQEAGGRSPLH
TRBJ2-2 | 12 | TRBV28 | ASSLSGETGELF
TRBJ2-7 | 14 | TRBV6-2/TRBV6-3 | ASSYFSTVAPYEQY
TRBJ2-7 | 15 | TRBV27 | ASSLPAGIETAYEQY
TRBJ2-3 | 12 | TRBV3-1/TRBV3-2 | ASSHHRDYGTQY
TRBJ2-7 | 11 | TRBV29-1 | SVRRGQGYEQY
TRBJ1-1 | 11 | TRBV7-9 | ASSTAEDTEAF
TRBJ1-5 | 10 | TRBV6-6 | ASRWGGQPQH
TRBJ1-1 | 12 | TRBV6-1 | ASSEGNRGPEAF
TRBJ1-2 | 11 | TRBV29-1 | SVVGTGMEGYT